One and the same sample provided the 7 T cell receptor beta chains below, sequenced in a study of cytomegalovirus exposure and HLA in healthy donors. Some clones are missing from TCRdb's copy, which holds only in-frame ones; the method was immunoSEQ multiplex PCR. The sample yields under 200,000 clones, 80% to 90% seen once. Sequenced input: PBMCs. These receptors were collected from a woman aged 25 to 39 in good health and CMV-seronegative.

V is TRBV7-8 and J is TRBJ2-7; TRBD1 agrees at 9 bases. Germline V gives CDR1 SGHVS, CDR2 FQNEAQ. The CDR3 consists of 15 residues. Germline trimming cut 4 bases from V and 6 bases from J; bases unmatched to any gene: 10. CDR3 DNA sequence: TGTGCCAGCAGCTCCACCGGGACAGGGAAGACCGAGCAGTACTTC. Residues: CASSSTGTGKTEQYF.

Many counts were recorded for this clone. The V gene is TRBV4-3, the J gene TRBJ1-2, with 7 bases identical to TRBD1. The CDR3 contains 16 residues. Losses at the gene ends were 1 base for V and 5 bases for J; bases not matched to a gene: 10. Germline V gene sequence: CDR1 LGHNA, CDR2 YSLEER. CDR3 DNA sequence: TGCGCCAGCAGCCAAGCAAGCGGGACAGCTCGATATGGCTACACCTTC. This encodes CASSQASGTARYGYTF.

V is TRBV6-1 and J is TRBJ2-7, with unresolved D. Trimming removed 5 bases at V and 0 bases at J, with 14 bases between. CDR3 length: 15 residues. Germline V lookup: CDR1 MNHNS, CDR2 SASEGT. The CDR3 here is CASSWVAEDSYEQYF. The CDR3 nucleotides read TGTGCCAGCAGTTGGGTCGCCGAGGACTCCTACGAGCAGTACTTC.

The chain couples TRBV2 to TRBJ2-7; 8 bases line up with TRBD1. Germline values: CDR1 SNHLY, CDR2 FYNNEI. The J segment lost 2 bases and the V segment lost 6 bases, leaving 12 bases of the junction unmatched. The CDR3 extends over 16 amino acids. The CDR3 region has the DNA TGTGCCAGCAGACGAATTCCGGGACAGGCTGCCTACGAGCAGTACTTC. The encoded protein is CASRRIPGQAAYEQYF.

The chain recombines TRBV29-1 with TRBJ2-1; TRBD2 agrees at 9 bases. This CDR3 comprises 20 residues. The ends lost 1 base at V and 9 bases at J; junction bases unmatched: 25. CDR1 is SQVTM and CDR2 is ANQGSEA in the germline V gene. The CDR3: CSVEARWVGSGSPGGVEQFF. CDR3 nucleotides: TGCAGCGTTGAAGCCCGCTGGGTAGGTAGCGGGAGCCCTGGGGGTGTTGAGCAGTTCTTC.

J is TRBJ2-5 and V is TRBV7-9; D remains unclear. Germline values: CDR1 SEHNR, CDR2 FQNEAQ (reference sequence). This CDR3 region has 15 residues. Trimming stripped 1 base from V and 5 bases from J, with 14 bases between. The CDR3 nucleotides are TGTGCCAGCAGCTTAGTATCTAGACCCGGGGAGACCCAGTACTTC. Translated, it gives CASSLVSRPGETQYF.

This chain uses TRBV7-2 with TRBJ2-7; D is possibly TRBD2 (6 bases). Trimming stripped 2 bases from V and 1 base from J, with 15 bases between. CDR3 size: 16 residues. The germline V gene encodes CDR1 SGHTA and CDR2 FQGNSA. CDR3 sequence: CASSLTVSGYSYEQYF. The DNA for the CDR3 is TGTGCCAGCAGCTTAACGGTTAGCGGATATTCCTACGAGCAGTACTTC.